Each of the 27 T cell receptor beta chains below was sequenced from the same sample in a study of cytomegalovirus exposure and HLA in healthy donors. PCR employed 60 Vbeta and 13 Jbeta primers. Measured with immunoSEQ multiplex PCR; TCRdb has only the in-frame clones, and not every one. The sample lists about 160,000 clones; more than 65% were seen once. Sequencing was done on a sample of PBMCs. The source of these receptors is a middle-aged man in good health and CMV-seropositive.

This clone was seen more than once but under ten times. The rearrangement uses TRBV19 and TRBJ1-4; D gene unclear. Trimming cost V 4 bases and J 0 bases, with 9 bases left between them. In germline, CDR1 is LNHDA, CDR2 SQIVND (reference sequence). This CDR3 has 15 residues. The chain's CDR3 is CASSTGFATNEKLFF. CDR3 coding DNA: TGTGCCAGTAGTACGGGATTTGCAACTAATGAAAAACTGTTTTTT.

The genes are TRBV7-9 and TRBJ1-1; 7 bases match TRBD1. The CDR3 runs to 17 residues. Germline trimming cut 5 bases from V and 0 bases from J; bases unmatched to any gene: 12. Germline V lookup: CDR1 SEHNR, CDR2 FQNEAQ (reference sequence). DNA for the CDR3: TGTGCCAGCAGCCCGGGACAGACTGTAATTATGAACACTGAAGCTTTCTTT. Protein product: CASSPGQTVIMNTEAFF. Together with reference TRBV7-9 and TRBJ1-1, the CDR3 gives the full variable domain: DTGVSQNPRHKITKRGQNVTFRCDPISEHNRLYWYRQTLGQGPEFLTYFQNEAQLEKSRLLSDRFSAERPKGSFSTLEIQRTEQGDSAMYLCASSPGQTVIMNTEAFFGQGTRLTVV.

Notes on this clone: At the DNA level, this CDR3 is encoded by other sequences in the same sample as well. V is TRBV9 and J is TRBJ2-1; no clear D. The V gene's germline CDR1 is SGDLS and CDR2 YYNGEE. The ends were cut back, 0 bases at V and 1 base at J, with 8 bases in the middle. This CDR3 contains 15 residues. As DNA, the CDR3 is TGTGCCAGCAGCGTAGACAGTGGTTCCTACAATGAGCAGTTCTTC. Amino acid sequence: CASSVDSGSYNEQFF.

The V gene is TRBV27, the J gene TRBJ1-6; the D is unclear. This CDR3 has 15 residues. V dropped 2 bases and J dropped 4 bases, with 9 bases sitting between them. Germline values: CDR1 MNHEY, CDR2 SMNVEV (reference sequence). CDR3 in amino acids: CASSLRRGYNSPLHF. The CDR3 coding sequence is TGTGCCAGCAGTTTACGTCGGGGATATAATTCACCCCTCCACTTT.

The chain recombines TRBV11-2 with TRBJ2-2; D is ambiguous. The V and J ends lost 4 bases and 2 bases respectively, with 5 bases between them. The CDR3 is 13 residues long. The germline V gene has CDR1 SGHAT and CDR2 FQNNGV. The CDR3 DNA follows: TGTGCCAGCAGCTCCCAAAACACCGGGGAGCTGTTTTTT. Translated, it gives CASSSQNTGELFF.

The rearrangement uses TRBV19 and TRBJ1-1; a weak D match, TRBD1 (6 bases). Trimming shortened V by 1 base and J by 2 bases, and 14 bases separated the two germline ends. This CDR3 comprises 16 residues. Germline V CDR1 and CDR2: LNHDA, SQIVND (reference sequence). Written as DNA, the CDR3 is TGTGCCAGTAGTATAGTACAGGGAGGGGGTAACACTGAAGCTTTCTTT. Residues: CASSIVQGGGNTEAFF. The variable domain in full, with the rest retrieved from reference TRBV19 and TRBJ1-1, is DGGITQSPKYLFRKEGQNVTLSCEQNLNHDAMYWYRQDPGQGLRLIYYSQIVNDFQKGDIAEGYSVSREKKESFPLTVTSAQKNPTAFYLCASSIVQGGGNTEAFFGQGTRLTVV.

The table lists this clone with a count of one. The chain uses TRBV27 and TRBJ2-7, with 8 bases that match TRBD1. The CDR3 runs to 15 residues. Germline CDR1 and CDR2: MNHEY and SMNVEV (reference sequence). V shed 7 bases and J 3 bases; nucleotides not matched to a gene: 11. The CDR3 reads CASKQVGQEHYEQYV. CDR3 sequence (DNA): TGTGCCAGCAAGCAAGTGGGACAGGAACACTACGAGCAGTACGTC.

The rearrangement uses TRBV19 and TRBJ1-5, with 8 bases identical to TRBD1. The germline V gene has CDR1 LNHDA and CDR2 SQIVND (reference sequence). CDR3 length equals 17 residues. The ends lost 7 bases at V and 0 bases at J; junction bases unmatched: 11. CDR3: CASTGGTGSYSNQPQHF. Written as DNA, the CDR3 is TGTGCCAGTACAGGCGGGACAGGATCTTATAGCAATCAGCCCCAGCATTTT.

J is TRBJ2-1 and V is TRBV2; D possibly corresponds to TRBD2 (6 bases). The length of the CDR3 is 13 residues. Germline lookup yields CDR1 SNHLY and CDR2 FYNNEI. Trimming took off 6 bases at V and 6 bases at J, with 12 bases between the two ends. This CDR3 is CASRTSFVNEQFF. The CDR3 region has the DNA TGTGCCAGCAGGACTAGTTTCGTCAATGAGCAGTTCTTC.

The genes are TRBV14 and TRBJ2-7, with 7 bases lining up with TRBD1. Trimming took 3 bases from V and 10 from J; bases not matched to a gene: 3. The CDR3 is 11 residues long. The V gene's germline CDR1 is SGHDN and CDR2 FVKESK. The CDR3 is CASSHDRVQYF. CDR3 bases: TGTGCCAGCAGCCATGACAGGGTACAGTACTTC.

This chain connects TRBV2 to TRBJ1-4, with TRBD1 matching 11 bases. Losses at the gene ends were 5 bases for V and 8 bases for J; bases not matched to a gene: 7. CDR3 size: 15 residues. CDR1 SNHLY and CDR2 FYNNEI come from the germline V gene. CDR3 sequence reads: CASSLDRGRREKLFF. CDR3 bases: TGTGCCAGCAGTTTGGACAGGGGGCGTAGAGAAAAACTGTTTTTT.

The chain carries TRBV12-5 and TRBJ2-7; 8 bases fit TRBD1. Per the germline V gene, CDR1 is LGHNT and CDR2 is FRNRAP. The CDR3 runs to 18 residues. The junction had 15 bases not matched to a gene; V was cut back by 2 bases and J by 3 bases. The CDR3 DNA reads TGTGCTAGTGGTTTGCCACGGTGGGGGACAGGATTATTCTACGAGCAGTACTTC. It codes for CASGLPRWGTGLFYEQYF. The full variable domain, completed using reference TRBV12-5 and TRBJ2-7, is DARVTQTPRHKVTEMGQEVTMRCQPILGHNTVFWYRQTMMQGLELLAYFRNRAPLDDSGMPKDRFSAEMPDATLATLKIQPSEPRDSAVYFCASGLPRWGTGLFYEQYFGPGTRLTVT.

The chain recombines TRBV9 with TRBJ2-1; 14 positions match TRBD2. Germline V gene sequence: CDR1 SGDLS, CDR2 YYNGEE. V shed 3 bases, J shed 3 bases, and the junction held 2 bases outside the gene matches. The CDR3 extends over 16 amino acids. The CDR3 here is CASSATSGGGYNEQFF. Here the CDR3 DNA reads TGTGCCAGCAGCGCGACTAGCGGGGGGGGCTACAATGAGCAGTTCTTC.

This clone was counted once. J is TRBJ1-1 and V is TRBV5-1, with unresolved D. Germline loops: CDR1 SGHRS, CDR2 YFSETQ. V was shortened by 0 bases and J by 1 base, with 7 bases between the two germline ends. CDR3 length: 14 amino acids. This chain's CDR3 is CASSLVEGNTEAFF. CDR3 nucleotides: TGCGCCAGCAGCTTGGTCGAGGGGAACACTGAAGCTTTCTTT.

The chain is built from TRBV6-1 and TRBJ2-6; D is possibly TRBD2 (6 bases). V was clipped by 7 bases and J by 1 base, with 11 bases between them. CDR1 is MNHNS, CDR2 SASEGT, per germline. The CDR3 sequence is 15 residues long. The CDR3 DNA is TGTGCCAGCAAGGATCGGGGGTCTGGGGCCAACGTCCTGACTTTC. Translation: CASKDRGSGANVLTF.

CDR3: CASSLDRSQETQYF. In DNA, the CDR3 is TGCGCCAGCAGCTTGGACAGATCCCAAGAGACCCAGTACTTC. The chain recombines TRBV5-1 with TRBJ2-5; no reliable D call. Germline-derived CDR1 and CDR2 are SGHRS and YFSETQ. V lost 0 bases and J 1 base, leaving 7 bases between the germline ends. This CDR3 is 14 amino acids long.

This clone appeared once. The V call is TRBV5-6, the J call TRBJ2-1; 13 bases agree with TRBD2. Germline V gene lookup returns CDR1 SGHDT and CDR2 YYEEEE. The trim removed 2 bases at V and 15 bases at J, leaving 11 bases unmatched. The CDR3 spans 15 residues. CDR3 in DNA: TGTGCCAGCAGCTTCAGGACTAGCGGGAGTCGAAGGTGGTTCTTC. This translates into CASSFRTSGSRRWFF.

In its sample, this clone ranks as medium-sized. This sequence joins TRBV15 and TRBJ2-5, with 9 bases that match TRBD2. Trimming cost V 5 bases and J 5 bases; bases outside gene matches: 3. Per germline, CDR1 LNHNV and CDR2 YYDKDF (reference sequence). This CDR3 is built from 13 residues. The CDR3 loop is CATSVLAGETQYF. The CDR3, as DNA: TGTGCCACCAGCGTCCTAGCGGGGGAGACCCAGTACTTC.

The chain couples TRBV29-1 to TRBJ2-1; tentative D call: TRBD1 (6 bases). The V gene's germline CDR1 is SQVTM and CDR2 ANQGSEA. Trimming stripped 6 bases from V and 8 bases from J, with 14 bases between. The CDR3 consists of 12 residues. The CDR3 here is CSVGTGYHEQFF. The CDR3 DNA reads as TGCAGCGTCGGAACAGGGTACCATGAGCAGTTCTTC.

The CDR3 reads CASFRERLAKNIQYF. CDR3 bases: TGTGCCAGCTTTCGCGAGCGACTAGCCAAAAACATTCAGTACTTC. The rearrangement joins TRBV7-7 to TRBJ2-4; D not resolved. V gave up 8 bases and J gave up 0 bases, with 14 bases separating them. Germline V gives CDR1 SSHAT, CDR2 FNYEAQ (reference sequence). The CDR3 runs to 15 residues.

This clone was counted a few times. V is TRBV11-2 and J is TRBJ2-2; D not resolved. The CDR3 runs to 12 residues. CDR1 and CDR2 (germline): SGHAT, FQNNGV. The ends were cut back, 3 bases at V and 4 bases at J, with 3 bases in the middle. The CDR3 reads CASSFRTGELFF. The CDR3, as DNA: TGTGCCAGCAGCTTCCGCACCGGGGAGCTGTTTTTT.

The genes are TRBV7-9 and TRBJ2-2; 11 nucleotides align to TRBD1. Germline values: CDR1 SEHNR, CDR2 FQNEAQ (reference sequence). This CDR3 comprises 15 residues. V gave up 3 bases and J gave up 6 bases; unmatched junction bases: 3. CDR3 sequence reads: CASSFWTGGSGELFF. The CDR3, as DNA: TGTGCCAGCAGCTTCTGGACAGGGGGCTCCGGGGAGCTGTTTTTT.

The chain recombines TRBV6-6 with TRBJ2-2, with TRBD2 as a possible D gene (5 bases). The V gene lost 6 bases and the J gene lost 3 bases, with 8 bases spanning the gap. CDR1 is MNHNY and CDR2 is SVGAGI in the germline V gene (reference sequence). This CDR3 region has 13 residues. The CDR3 coding sequence is TGTGCCAGCAGCCCCGGGGACACCGGGGAGCTGTTTTTT. Its translation: CASSPGDTGELFF.

The chain links TRBV2 to TRBJ1-2; 7 positions match TRBD1. V lost 4 bases, J lost 0 bases, and 5 bases stayed unmatched. The CDR3 contains 15 residues. Germline CDR1 and CDR2: SNHLY and FYNNEI. Here the CDR3 reads CASSVWTGANYGYTF. The CDR3 nucleotides are TGTGCCAGCAGTGTATGGACAGGAGCTAACTATGGCTACACCTTC.

This chain connects TRBV12-5 to TRBJ2-3; 7 bases align to TRBD1. V dropped 6 bases and J dropped 2; count of bases not matched to a gene: 8. This CDR3 comprises 15 residues. The germline gives CDR1 LGHNT, CDR2 FRNRAP. CDR3 nucleotides: TGTGCTAGTGGGCCCCGACAGGGCTACACAGATACGCAGTATTTT. This codes for CASGPRQGYTDTQYF.

V and J are TRBV11-2 and TRBJ2-1; 7 bases match TRBD1. The CDR3 spans 17 residues. V dropped 5 bases and J dropped 9; count of bases not matched to a gene: 19. Germline V CDR1 and CDR2: SGHAT, FQNNGV. The CDR3 reads CASSPPGGLARSGEQFF. In DNA, the CDR3 is TGTGCCAGCAGCCCCCCAGGGGGTCTAGCCCGCTCCGGTGAGCAGTTCTTC. Combining the CDR3 with reference TRBV11-2 and TRBJ2-1 gives the whole variable domain EAGVAQSPRYKIIEKRQSVAFWCNPISGHATLYWYQQILGQGPKLLIQFQNNGVVDDSQLPKDRFSAERLKGVDSTLKIQPAKLEDSAVYLCASSPPGGLARSGEQFFGPGTRLTVL.

The chain employs TRBV5-1 and TRBJ1-1, with unresolved D. The CDR3 extends over 14 amino acids. Germline lookup yields CDR1 SGHRS and CDR2 YFSETQ. Trimming shortened V by 4 bases and J by 1 base, and 11 bases separated the two germline ends. DNA of the CDR3: TGCGCCAGCAGCCCCTCCCGGGGGAACACTGAAGCTTTCTTT. Amino acids: CASSPSRGNTEAFF.